Presented here are 13 T cell receptor beta chains from one specimen sequenced in a study of blood T cell repertoires in COVID-19. Produced via immunoSEQ multiplex PCR; TCRdb's table is partial and in-frame only. This repertoire shows 350,000 to 400,000 clones, around 87% found once; its top ten account for about 2.1%. The sequenced sample consisted of PBMCs or T cells enriched from blood (not recorded which). The receptor set was obtained from a man aged 40-50 years in a cohort exposed to, infected with or recovered from COVID-19 (not recorded which).

The chain joins TRBV5-1 to TRBJ2-5; 9 nucleotides line up with TRBD2. CDR3 size: 16 residues. Germline V CDR1 and CDR2: SGHRS, YFSETQ. After removal of 0 bases from V and 5 bases from J, the junction contained 8 bases not matched to a gene. The CDR3 coding sequence is TGCGCCAGCAGCTTGGCCAGGCGGGAGGGCCATGAGACCCAGTACTTC. It encodes CASSLARREGHETQYF. The whole variable domain, filled in from reference TRBV5-1 and TRBJ2-5, reads KAGVTQTPRYLIKTRGQQVTLSCSPISGHRSVSWYQQTPGQGLQFLFEYFSETQRNKGNFPGRFSGRQFSNSRSEMNVSTLELGDSALYLCASSLARREGHETQYFGPGTRLLVL.

V gene TRBV5-1 combines with J gene TRBJ2-1, with no clear D. The ends were cut back, 0 bases at V and 7 bases at J, with 8 bases in the middle. This CDR3 is built from 13 residues. The germline V gene encodes CDR1 SGHRS and CDR2 YFSETQ. This CDR3 reads CASSLGSRNEQFF. The CDR3, as DNA: TGCGCCAGCAGCTTGGGGTCCAGAAATGAGCAGTTCTTC. The whole variable domain, remainder taken from reference TRBV5-1 and TRBJ2-1, is KAGVTQTPRYLIKTRGQQVTLSCSPISGHRSVSWYQQTPGQGLQFLFEYFSETQRNKGNFPGRFSGRQFSNSRSEMNVSTLELGDSALYLCASSLGSRNEQFFGPGTRLTVL.

This clone was counted between two and nine times. CDR3 protein: CASSEGTGKTQYF. In DNA form, the CDR3 reads TGTGCCAGCAGTGAGGGGACAGGAAAGACCCAGTACTTC. This chain joins TRBV6-1 and TRBJ2-5; 8 bases line up with TRBD1. CDR1 MNHNS and CDR2 SASEGT come from the germline V gene. The junction had 3 bases not matched to a gene; V was cut back by 3 bases and J by 6 bases. This CDR3 comprises 13 residues.

V gene TRBV28 combines with J gene TRBJ1-5; 7 bases map to TRBD1. The germline CDR1 and CDR2 sequences are MDHEN and SYDVKM. Unmatched junction bases numbered 12, after V lost 4 bases and J lost 6 bases. The CDR3 spans 16 residues. Here the CDR3 DNA reads TGTGCCAGCAGTTCATTGATAAAGGGGGCGGGTCAGCCCCAGCATTTT. Amino acid sequence: CASSSLIKGAGQPQHF.

The chain links TRBV5-8 to TRBJ1-5; 7 bases agree with TRBD1. J lost 2 bases, V lost 0 bases, and 2 bases had no gene match. CDR1 is SGHTS, CDR2 YDEGEE, per germline. This CDR3 has 15 amino acids. Written as DNA, the CDR3 is TGTGCCAGCAGCTTGGGACAGGGTGGCAATCAGCCCCAGCATTTT. Amino acid sequence: CASSLGQGGNQPQHF.

This chain joins TRBV28 and TRBJ1-2; 8 positions match TRBD1. Germline CDR1 and CDR2: MDHEN and SYDVKM. Unmatched junction bases numbered 1, after V lost 6 bases and J lost 4 bases. The CDR3 consists of 12 residues. The CDR3 DNA is TGTGCCAGCAGGACAGGGGCCTATGGCTACACCTTC. This sequence encodes CASRTGAYGYTF.

V usage is TRBV6-1 and J usage is TRBJ1-1; 7 bases align to TRBD1. The CDR3 loop spans 13 amino acids. The junction had 3 bases not matched to a gene; V was cut back by 2 bases and J by 6 bases. Per germline, CDR1 MNHNS and CDR2 SASEGT. CDR3 residues: CASSEQGVAEAFF. The CDR3 DNA is TGTGCCAGCAGTGAACAGGGGGTCGCTGAAGCTTTCTTT.

The rearrangement joins TRBV4-1 to TRBJ2-1, with 8 bases aligning to TRBD2. CDR1 is MGHRA and CDR2 is YSYEKL in the germline V gene. V dropped 2 bases and J dropped 2; count of bases not matched to a gene: 5. The CDR3 covers 16 residues. The CDR3 nucleotides are TGCGCCAGCAGCCAACCCGGGACTAGGACCTACAATGAGCAGTTCTTC. It is translated as CASSQPGTRTYNEQFF.

The rearrangement links TRBV7-8 to TRBJ2-2, with 8 bases matching TRBD2. The CDR3 runs to 15 residues. CDR1 is SGHVS, CDR2 FQNEAQ, per germline. V was clipped by 6 bases and J by 1 base; unmatched bases: 4. Here the CDR3 DNA reads TGTGCCAGCAGACTTACTAGCGGGAACACCGGGGAGCTGTTTTTT. Amino acids: CASRLTSGNTGELFF.

The V gene is TRBV7-9, the J gene TRBJ1-1; D perhaps matches TRBD1 (6 bases). The V gene lost 5 bases and the J gene lost 1 base, with 14 bases spanning the gap. Germline CDR1 and CDR2: SEHNR and FQNEAQ (reference sequence). There are 15 residues in the CDR3. In DNA, the CDR3 is TGTGCCAGCAGCCAGGGGCAGGGATCGAACACTGAAGCTTTCTTT. Translated: CASSQGQGSNTEAFF.

The CDR3 sequence: CASSPGLAGSTDTQYF. The DNA of the CDR3 is TGTGCCAGCAGTCCGGGACTAGCGGGAAGCACAGATACGCAGTATTTT. The chain recombines TRBV27 with TRBJ2-3, with 13 bases that match TRBD2. The CDR3 is 16 residues long. The V segment lost 5 bases and the J segment 0 bases; nucleotides outside the gene matches: 2. Germline assignment: CDR1 MNHEY and CDR2 SMNVEV (reference sequence).

The J gene is TRBJ2-1, the V gene TRBV30, with 12 positions matching TRBD2. From germline, CDR1 is GTSNPN and CDR2 SVGIG (reference sequence). V was clipped by 1 base and J by 4 bases; unmatched bases: 2. The CDR3 consists of 15 residues. The CDR3 loop reads CAWSGTSGRYNEQFF. The CDR3 coding sequence is TGTGCCTGGAGTGGAACTAGCGGGAGGTACAATGAGCAGTTCTTC.

This rearrangement joins TRBV19 to TRBJ1-2, with D perhaps TRBD1 (5 bases). Germline V gene data show CDR1 as LNHDA and CDR2 as SQIVND (reference sequence). The CDR3 length is 14 residues. Trimming cost V 6 bases and J 2 bases, with 13 bases left between them. This CDR3 is CASRETAMNYGYTF. The DNA for the CDR3 is TGTGCCAGTAGGGAGACAGCCATGAACTATGGCTACACCTTC. Together with reference TRBV19 and TRBJ1-2, the CDR3 gives the full variable domain: DGGITQSPKYLFRKEGQNVTLSCEQNLNHDAMYWYRQDPGQGLRLIYYSQIVNDFQKGDIAEGYSVSREKKESFPLTVTSAQKNPTAFYLCASRETAMNYGYTFGSGTRLTVV.